A selection of T cell receptor beta chains follows, all from one sample in a study of cytomegalovirus exposure and HLA in healthy donors. Method: immunoSEQ multiplex PCR; TCRdb's copy keeps in-frame clones and lacks some. The repertoire consists of roughly 170,000 clones, with roughly four fifths occurring once and the leading ten covering about 2.3%. The source material was PBMCs. These TCRs come from a female donor in good health and CMV-seronegative. Each CDR3 is given with its conserved first and last residue. D genes are given only for firm matches. Expanded clones are given a class, and other clones once, few, many or no size at all.

j_call d_call clone_size v_call cdr3_nt cdr3_aa
TRBJ1-4 TRBD1 NA TRBV18 TGTGCCAGCTCACCGTTATTACCGACATCAGGGGGAAGAGAAACTAATGAAAAACTGTTTTTT CASSPLLPTSGGRETNEKLFF
TRBJ2-7 NA NA TRBV7-9 TGTTCCAGCAGCTTAGCAGGAGCTCCTAATTACGAGCAGTACTTC CSSSLAGAPNYEQYF
TRBJ1-1 NA once TRBV6-5 TGTGCCAGCAGCGAATTGGGACAGAACACTGAAGCTTTCTTT CASSELGQNTEAFF
TRBJ1-1 NA NA TRBV7-6 TGTGCCAGCAGCCACCGATCGGGGTCATTGAACACTGAAGCTTTCTTT CASSHRSGSLNTEAFF
TRBJ2-7 NA NA TRBV11-2 TGTGCCAGCAGCTTTATTGCAACGAGCTCCTACGAGCAGTACTTC CASSFIATSSYEQYF
TRBJ2-5 TRBD2 NA TRBV19 TGTGCCAGTAGTCGGAGATTTGGGACTAGCGGCCAAGAGACCCAGTACTTC CASSRRFGTSGQETQYF
TRBJ2-6 NA once TRBV4-1 TGCGCCAGCAGCCGGACACGATACAACGTCCTGACTTTC CASSRTRYNVLTF
TRBJ2-7 TRBD1 few TRBV6-1 TGTGCCAGCAGTGTTACCGGGACAGCCTCCTACGAGCAGTACTTC CASSVTGTASYEQYF
TRBJ2-6 NA NA TRBV19 TGTGCCAGTAGTATTGGGAGGCTTGGGGCCAACGTCCTGACTTTC CASSIGRLGANVLTF
TRBJ2-4 NA few TRBV19 TGTGCCAGTAGTATAAGTCAGGGCAAAAACATTCAGTACTTC CASSISQGKNIQYF
TRBJ1-2 TRBD1 NA TRBV29-1 TGCAGCGCCTACCGGACAGGATGGTATGGCTACACCTTC CSAYRTGWYGYTF
TRBJ1-1 NA once TRBV19 TGTGCCAGTACGGACAGCCCGATTAAGGCGAACACTGAAGCTTTCTTT CASTDSPIKANTEAFF
TRBJ2-7 TRBD1 NA TRBV28 TGTGCCAGCAGTCCCTTGGGGCGGGACAGGGGAGGAGAGCAGTACTTC CASSPLGRDRGGEQYF
TRBJ2-2 NA NA TRBV27 TGTGCCAGCAGTTTCCGGGACACCTACACCGGGGAGCTGTTTTTT CASSFRDTYTGELFF
TRBJ2-1 NA NA TRBV5-8 TGTGCCAGCACCCGATCCTGGCGGTTAAAAGACAATGAGCAGTTCTTC CASTRSWRLKDNEQFF
TRBJ1-2 NA NA TRBV5-1 TGCGCCAGCAGCTTGGGACAGGACTATGGCTACACCTTC CASSLGQDYGYTF
TRBJ2-2 NA NA TRBV7-2 TGTGCCAGCAGCTGGCGGCCCGACACCGGGGAGCTGTTTTTT CASSWRPDTGELFF
TRBJ2-1 NA NA TRBV9 TGTGCCAGCAGCGTAGCTTGGGGAGGCTACAATGAGCAGTTCTTC CASSVAWGGYNEQFF
TRBJ2-3 NA few TRBV5-1 TGCGCCAGCAGCCCACACCGCCCCACAGATACGCAGTATTTT CASSPHRPTDTQYF
TRBJ2-5 TRBD1 NA TRBV18 TGTGCCAGCTCTCCGGGACAGGGGGCAGAGACCCAGTACTTC CASSPGQGAETQYF
TRBJ2-3 NA few TRBV7-3 TGTGCCAGCAGCCTGGCGCCCGAGGGTTCGCAGTATTTT CASSLAPEGSQYF
TRBJ2-6 NA NA TRBV5-1 TGCGCCAGCAGCTTGTCTGGGAGCTCTGGGGCCAACGTCCTGACTTTC CASSLSGSSGANVLTF
TRBJ1-1 NA NA TRBV11-2 TGTGCCAGCAAACGGGGGAACACTGAAGCTTTCTTT CASKRGNTEAFF
TRBJ1-5 NA NA TRBV11-2 TGTGCCAGCAGCTTAGGCGGGGGGCGGGTAAGCAATCAGCCCCAGCATTTT CASSLGGGRVSNQPQHF
TRBJ2-3 TRBD2 once TRBV5-1 TGCGCCAGCGGGGGGAGGGTTGGCACAGATACGCAGTATTTT CASGGRVGTDTQYF
TRBJ1-2 NA few TRBV16 TGTGCCAGCAGCCAATTTCAGGGCCGAGACAAGAACTACACCTTC CASSQFQGRDKNYTF
TRBJ2-6 NA NA TRBV7-9 TGTGCTGTTGAGCCCGGCAGGGGCTCTGGGGCCAACGTCCTGACTTTC CAVEPGRGSGANVLTF
TRBJ2-5 NA NA TRBV2 TGTGCCAGCAGTGAACAGGTACAAGAGACCCAGTACTTC CASSEQVQETQYF
TRBJ2-7 TRBD2 NA TRBV10-3 TGTGCCACCACGGGGGGGACGGACTCCTACGAGCAGTACTTC CATTGGTDSYEQYF
TRBJ1-4 TRBD1 few TRBV30 TGTGCCTGGAGTGTAGGGACAGGCCGGGGAGAAAAACTGTTTTTT CAWSVGTGRGEKLFF
TRBJ1-6 NA NA TRBV30 TGTGCCTGGAGCGTCTCCGAGCGGATGAGGGTAAATTCACCCCTCCACTTT CAWSVSERMRVNSPLHF
TRBJ1-2 NA few TRBV4-2 TGTGCCAGCAGCCAAGCGGGACTAGAGACCTATGGCTACACCTTC CASSQAGLETYGYTF
TRBJ2-1 TRBD1 NA TRBV6-5 TGTGCCACCCAAGCGGGACAGGGCAATGAGCAGTTCTTC CATQAGQGNEQFF